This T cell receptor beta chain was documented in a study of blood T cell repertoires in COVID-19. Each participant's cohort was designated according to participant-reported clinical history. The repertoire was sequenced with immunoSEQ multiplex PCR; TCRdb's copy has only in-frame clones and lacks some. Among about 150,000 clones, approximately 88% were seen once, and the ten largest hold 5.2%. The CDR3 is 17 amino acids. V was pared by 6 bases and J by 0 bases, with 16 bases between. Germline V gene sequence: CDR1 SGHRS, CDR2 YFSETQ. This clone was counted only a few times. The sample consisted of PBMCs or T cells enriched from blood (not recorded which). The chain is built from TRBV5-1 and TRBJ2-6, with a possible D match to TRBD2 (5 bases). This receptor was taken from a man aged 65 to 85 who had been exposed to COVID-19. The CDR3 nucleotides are TGCGCCAGCAAAGATGGTCTCGGGAACTCTGGGGCCAACGTCCTGACTTTC. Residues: CASKDGLGNSGANVLTF.